This T cell receptor (beta chain) was obtained from a study of PD-L1 blockade in urothelial cancer. Study-wide context: Intravenous atezolizumab, 1,200 mg every 3 weeks, was begun by patients around 2014. The median T cell count in blood samples was 140,000 to 150,000. Findings and caveats of the study: At the 3-week point, tumor-associated blood clones expanded more in durable-benefit patients.

TCRdb's copy holds only in-frame clones and misses some; the assay was immunoSEQ multiplex PCR. This table has about 70,000 clones, 90% appearing once. The time point was: pretreatment peripheral blood. It was locally advanced or metastatic urothelial carcinoma that patients had. Trimming took 5 bases from V and 0 from J, leaving 12 bases between them. Germline V lookup: CDR1 SGHAT, CDR2 FQDESV (reference sequence). The CDR3 is 15 amino acids. Turning to this clone: Its specificity is unknown.

The TCR sequence derives from a man aged 65-85 years with urothelial cancer. The genes are TRBV11-1 and TRBJ2-3; the D gene is possibly TRBD2 (5 bases). The source was PBMCs, collected around atezolizumab (anti-PD-L1) treatment. The CDR3 DNA sequence: TGTGCCAGCAGCCCCGGGATTACGAGCACAGATACGCAGTATTTT. This sequence encodes CASSPGITSTDTQYF.